This T cell receptor beta chain originates from a study of blood T cell repertoires in COVID-19. Authors' methods: Amplification of reference gene primers was used by the study to estimate nucleated cell counts. The table came from immunoSEQ multiplex PCR; TCRdb's copy has only in-frame clones and leaves some out. Clone size and V and J calls were adopted from that table, with D and trimming inferred from the DNA. The sample lists approximately 400,000 clones, roughly 92% occurring once. V was pared by 4 bases and J by 6 bases, with 7 bases of the junction left unmatched. CDR3 size: 14 residues. Per the germline V gene, CDR1 is SGHTS and CDR2 is YDEGEE.

This TCR derives from a woman aged 40 to 50 who had been exposed to COVID-19. The chain combines TRBV5-8 with TRBJ1-1, with 9 nucleotides matching TRBD1. Sequencing used PBMCs or T cells enriched from blood (not recorded which). This chain's CDR3 is CASSQGQGRAEAFF. The CDR3 DNA follows: TGTGCCAGCAGCCAAGGACAGGGGAGGGCTGAAGCTTTCTTT.